The T cell receptor (beta chain) under discussion was sequenced for a study of blood T cell repertoires in COVID-19. Assay used: immunoSEQ multiplex PCR; TCRdb lists only in-frame clones, some missing. The sample lists approximately 22,000 clones, approximately 83% occurring once. This CDR3 is built from 14 residues. V was shortened by 4 bases and J by 8 bases, with 14 bases between the two germline ends. The germline V gene encodes CDR1 LGHNA and CDR2 YSLEER. The sequence came from a man at least 80 years old with active or convalescent COVID-19. The sequenced sample was peripheral blood. The rearrangement links TRBV4-3 to TRBJ2-2, with D possibly being TRBD1 (6 bases). CDR3 protein: CASSPRTVMGELFF. The DNA for the CDR3 is TGCGCCAGCAGCCCGCGGACAGTCATGGGGGAGCTGTTTTTT.